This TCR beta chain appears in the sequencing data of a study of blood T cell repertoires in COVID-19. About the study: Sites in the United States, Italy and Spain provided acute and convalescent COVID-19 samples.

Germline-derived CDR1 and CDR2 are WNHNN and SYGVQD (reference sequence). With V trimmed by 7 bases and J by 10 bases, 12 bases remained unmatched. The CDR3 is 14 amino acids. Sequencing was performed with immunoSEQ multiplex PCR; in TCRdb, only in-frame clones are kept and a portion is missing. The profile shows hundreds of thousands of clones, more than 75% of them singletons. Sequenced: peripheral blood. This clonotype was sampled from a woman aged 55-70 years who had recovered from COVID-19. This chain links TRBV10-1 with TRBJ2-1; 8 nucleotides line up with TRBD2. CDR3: CASTQGGGPLEQFF. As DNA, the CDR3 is TGCGCCAGCACCCAGGGCGGGGGGCCCTTGGAGCAGTTCTTC.